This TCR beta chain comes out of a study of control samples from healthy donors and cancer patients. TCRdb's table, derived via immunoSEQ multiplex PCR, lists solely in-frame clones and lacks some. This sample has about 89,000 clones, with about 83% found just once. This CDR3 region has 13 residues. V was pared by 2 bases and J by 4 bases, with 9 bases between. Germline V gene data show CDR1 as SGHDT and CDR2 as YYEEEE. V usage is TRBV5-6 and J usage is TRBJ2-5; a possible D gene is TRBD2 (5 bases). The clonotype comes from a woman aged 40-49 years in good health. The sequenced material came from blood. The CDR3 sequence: CASSLRAGETQYF. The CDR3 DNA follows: TGTGCCAGCAGCTTAAGGGCGGGAGAGACCCAGTACTTC. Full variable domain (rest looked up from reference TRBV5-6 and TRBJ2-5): DAGVTQSPTHLIKTRGQQVTLRCSPKSGHDTVSWYQQALGQGPQFIFQYYEEEERQRGNFPDRFSGHQFPNYSSELNVNALLLGDSALYLCASSLRAGETQYFGPGTRLLVL.